This is a list of T cell receptor beta chains from one sample in a study of a mutant IDH1 vaccine in newly diagnosed glioma. These TCRs are of unknown antigen specificity. Measured with immunoSEQ multiplex PCR; TCRdb has only the in-frame clones, and not every one. The sample consists of approximately 61,000 clones, about 80% of them appearing once. Sequences were derived from PBMCs, sampled from a glioma patient whose treatment included an IDH1 peptide vaccine. These receptors were collected from a man in his fifties with glioma. The CDR3 runs from the conserved cysteine through the conserved F or W. D genes are given only for firm matches. Clone sizes are given selectively: once, few, many, or a class where the clone is expanded.

TRBJ2-1 | . | . | TRBV4-1 | CASSQGGGEQFF | TGCGCCAGCAGCCAAGGGGGTGGTGAGCAGTTCTTC
TRBJ1-5 | . | . | TRBV25-1 | CASSDLTNQPQHF | TGTGCCAGCAGTGATTTGACCAATCAGCCCCAGCATTTT
TRBJ1-6 | . | . | TRBV30 | CAWGAGANSPLHF | TGTGCCTGGGGTGCGGGGGCTAATTCACCCCTCCACTTT
TRBJ2-3 | . | . | TRBV2 | CASSTGTTDTQYF | TGTGCCAGCAGTACAGGAACCACAGATACGCAGTATTTT
TRBJ1-5 | . | few | TRBV15 | CATSRDRGDSQPQHF | TGTGCCACCAGCAGAGATCGAGGGGATAGTCAGCCCCAGCATTTT
TRBJ2-7 | . | . | TRBV27 | CASSLYLGEGEQYF | TGTGCCAGCAGTTTATATTTGGGGGAAGGAGAGCAGTACTTC
TRBJ2-7 | . | few | TRBV2 | CASAPSSYEQYF | TGTGCCAGTGCCCCTAGCTCCTACGAGCAGTACTTC
TRBJ2-3 | TRBD2 | . | TRBV6-4 | CASNQREITDTQYF | TGTGCCAGCAATCAGCGGGAGATCACGGATACGCAGTATTTT
TRBJ2-7 | . | once | TRBV4-1 | CASSQEVGEQYF | TGCGCCAGCAGCCAAGAAGTAGGGGAGCAGTACTTC
TRBJ2-3 | TRBD2 | . | TRBV9 | CASSWGASGPDTQYF | TGTGCCAGCAGTTGGGGGGCTAGCGGGCCAGATACGCAGTATTTT
TRBJ2-7 | . | . | TRBV10-3 | CAISARTTLDEQYF | TGTGCCATCAGTGCCAGGACAACCCTGGACGAGCAGTACTTC
TRBJ2-1 | TRBD2 | . | TRBV7-6 | CASSLGSGSLNEQFF | TGTGCCAGCAGCTTAGGTAGCGGGAGTTTAAATGAGCAGTTCTTC
TRBJ1-1 | TRBD1 | . | TRBV10-3 | CAISGDRDTEAFF | TGTGCCATCAGTGGTGACAGGGACACTGAAGCTTTCTTT
TRBJ2-7 | . | few | TRBV7-6 | CASSLGGLSYEQYF | TGTGCCAGCAGCTTAGGAGGACTTAGTTACGAGCAGTACTTC
TRBJ2-7 | . | . | TRBV2 | CASSPGGSYEQYF | TGTGCCAGCTCCCCCGGGGGATCCTACGAGCAGTACTTC
TRBJ1-1 | . | . | TRBV28 | CASRTLDEAFF | TGTGCCAGCAGAACCCTCGACGAAGCTTTCTTT
TRBJ1-1 | TRBD1 | . | TRBV9 | CASSVARQGDGEAFF | TGTGCCAGCAGCGTAGCTAGACAGGGGGATGGAGAAGCTTTCTTT
TRBJ2-2 | . | . | TRBV6-5 | CASKTGTFNTGELFF | TGTGCCAGCAAGACCGGGACATTCAACACCGGGGAGCTGTTTTTT
TRBJ1-1 | . | . | TRBV15 | CATSRVREGEAFF | TGTGCCACCAGCAGAGTTAGGGAGGGTGAAGCTTTCTTT
TRBJ1-5 | . | . | TRBV5-1 | CASSLEGVRDQPQHF | TGCGCCAGCAGCTTGGAGGGGGTTCGGGATCAGCCCCAGCATTTT
TRBJ1-5 | . | . | TRBV13 | CASSAGEQPQHF | TGTGCCAGCAGCGCCGGGGAGCAGCCCCAGCATTTT
TRBJ2-7 | . | . | TRBV7-9 | CASSPRDRYEQYF | TGTGCCAGCAGCCCTCGGGACCGTTACGAGCAGTACTTC
TRBJ1-2 | . | . | TRBV2 | CASWTANNYGYTF | TGTGCCAGCTGGACAGCCAACAACTATGGCTACACCTTC
TRBJ1-3 | . | . | TRBV4-1 | CASSQGPQAGSSGNTIYF | TGCGCCAGCAGCCAAGGCCCTCAAGCGGGGTCATCCGGAAACACCATATATTTT
TRBJ1-5 | . | . | TRBV2 | CASSDESQPQHF | TGTGCCAGCAGTGACGAAAGTCAGCCCCAGCATTTT
TRBJ1-6 | . | . | TRBV27 | CASSLGQYNSPLHF | TGTGCCAGCAGTTTAGGGCAGTATAATTCACCCCTCCACTTT
TRBJ2-3 | . | few | TRBV5-3 | CARSGKGNTSTDTQYF | TGTGCCAGAAGCGGAAAGGGGAATACTAGCACAGATACGCAGTATTTT
TRBJ1-1 | TRBD1 | . | TRBV7-9 | CASSLGQGPGVRAFF | TGTGCCAGCAGCTTGGGACAGGGGCCGGGGGTGCGAGCTTTCTTT
TRBJ2-3 | . | once | TRBV7-2 | CASSRNLLADTQYF | TGTGCCAGCAGCCGAAACCTACTAGCAGATACGCAGTATTTT
TRBJ1-5 | TRBD1 | . | TRBV27 | CASSLGQGNRPQHF | TGTGCCAGCAGTTTAGGACAGGGAAATCGGCCCCAGCATTTT
TRBJ1-4 | . | . | TRBV5-8 | CASSPDGTTNEKLFF | TGTGCCAGCAGCCCAGACGGAACAACTAATGAAAAACTGTTTTTT
TRBJ2-1 | . | . | TRBV5-1 | CASSLGPDEQFF | TGCGCCAGCAGCTTGGGCCCAGATGAGCAGTTCTTC
TRBJ2-7 | TRBD1 | . | TRBV5-1 | CASSRGTGSYEQYF | TGCGCCAGCAGCCGGGGGACAGGGAGCTACGAGCAGTACTTC
TRBJ2-4 | . | . | TRBV28 | CASSKTVSYKNIQYF | TGTGCCAGCAGCAAGACAGTTAGCTACAAAAACATTCAGTACTTC
TRBJ2-7 | . | . | TRBV18 | CASSLDRAYEQYF | TGTGCCAGCTCACTTGACAGAGCCTACGAGCAGTACTTC
TRBJ1-2 | TRBD1 | . | TRBV27 | CAIQDRGGGYTF | TGTGCCATTCAGGACAGGGGTGGCGGCTACACCTTC
TRBJ2-7 | . | once | TRBV6-4 | CASSLKTATVEQYF | TGTGCCAGCAGCCTTAAGACAGCCACCGTCGAGCAGTACTTC
TRBJ1-2 | TRBD1 | few | TRBV19 | CASSRGQEGGYTF | TGTGCCAGTAGTAGGGGACAGGAGGGTGGCTACACCTTC
TRBJ2-7 | . | . | TRBV9 | CASSLQGGGGEQYF | TGTGCCAGCAGCCTTCAGGGGGGGGGAGGCGAGCAGTACTTC
TRBJ1-5 | . | . | TRBV27 | CASSPTGPHQPQHF | TGTGCCAGCAGTCCTACAGGGCCCCATCAGCCCCAGCATTTT
TRBJ1-1 | . | . | TRBV28 | CASVTWRGGNTEAFF | TGTGCCAGCGTGACGTGGAGAGGAGGGAACACTGAAGCTTTCTTT
TRBJ2-3 | TRBD1 | . | TRBV5-1 | CASSRDRVATDTQYF | TGCGCCAGCAGTAGGGACAGGGTGGCCACAGATACGCAGTATTTT
TRBJ2-7 | . | . | TRBV4-1 | CASSQSGTASYEQYF | TGCGCCAGCAGCCAAAGCGGGACAGCCTCCTACGAGCAGTACTTC
TRBJ1-2 | . | . | TRBV5-3 | CARSPDVCCGYTF | TGTGCCAGAAGCCCCGACGTCTGCTGTGGCTACACCTTC
TRBJ1-2 | . | . | TRBV6-5 | CASSYSAAGGHSTF | TGTGCCAGCAGTTACTCGGCTGCAGGCGGCCATTCTACCTTC
TRBJ1-2 | TRBD1 | . | TRBV9 | CASSALPTGEYGYTF | TGTGCCAGCAGCGCCCTTCCGACAGGGGAATATGGCTACACCTTC
TRBJ1-5 | . | . | TRBV18 | CASSPGAFGAGNQPQHF | TGTGCCAGCTCCCCAGGAGCCTTCGGGGCGGGCAATCAGCCCCAGCATTTT
TRBJ1-1 | . | . | TRBV5-4 | CASSFWGGNTEAFF | TGTGCCAGCAGCTTTTGGGGCGGGAACACTGAAGCTTTCTTT
TRBJ2-3 | TRBD2 | . | TRBV11-3 | CASSQGDSGSKDTQYF | TGTGCCAGCAGCCAAGGGGATAGCGGGAGCAAAGATACGCAGTATTTT
TRBJ2-7 | . | once | TRBV11-2 | CASSLDFTGEQYF | TGTGCCAGCAGCTTAGACTTCACGGGAGAGCAGTACTTC
TRBJ2-7 | TRBD2 | . | TRBV7-9 | CASSGWREGFYEQYF | TGTGCCAGCAGCGGATGGCGGGAGGGATTCTACGAGCAGTACTTC
TRBJ2-7 | . | . | TRBV18 | CASSPSGQVGALFYEQYF | TGTGCCAGCTCACCCTCGGGTCAAGTGGGGGCCCTCTTCTACGAGCAGTACTTC
TRBJ2-2 | TRBD1 | . | TRBV4-3 | CASSRTGNTGELFF | TGCGCCAGCAGCAGGACAGGGAACACCGGGGAGCTGTTTTTT
TRBJ1-2 | . | . | TRBV25-1 | CASSEAGPEGYTF | TGTGCCAGCAGTGAAGCAGGACCGGAAGGCTACACCTTC